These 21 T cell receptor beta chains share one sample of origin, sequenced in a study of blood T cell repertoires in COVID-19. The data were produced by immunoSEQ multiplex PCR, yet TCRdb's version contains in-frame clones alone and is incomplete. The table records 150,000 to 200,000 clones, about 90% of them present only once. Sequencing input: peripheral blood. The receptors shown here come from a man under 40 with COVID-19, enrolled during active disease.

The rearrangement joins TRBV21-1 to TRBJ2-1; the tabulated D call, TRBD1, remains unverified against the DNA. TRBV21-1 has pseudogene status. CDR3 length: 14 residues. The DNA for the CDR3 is TGTGCCAGCAGCAAGGACAGGGACTACAATGAGCAGTTCTTC. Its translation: CASSKDRDYNEQFF.

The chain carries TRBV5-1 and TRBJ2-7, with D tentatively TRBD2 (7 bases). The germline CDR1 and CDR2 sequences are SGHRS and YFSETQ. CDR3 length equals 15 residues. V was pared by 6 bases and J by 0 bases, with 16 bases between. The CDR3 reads CASKRGGASSYEQYF. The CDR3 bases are TGCGCCAGCAAAAGAGGGGGGGCGAGCTCCTACGAGCAGTACTTC.

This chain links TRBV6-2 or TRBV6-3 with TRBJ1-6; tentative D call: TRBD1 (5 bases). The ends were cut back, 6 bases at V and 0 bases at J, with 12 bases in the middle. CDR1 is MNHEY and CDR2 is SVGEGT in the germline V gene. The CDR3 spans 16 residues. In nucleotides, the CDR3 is TGTGCCAGCAGCTTTCGACAGAGCTCCTATAATTCACCCCTCCACTTT. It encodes CASSFRQSSYNSPLHF.

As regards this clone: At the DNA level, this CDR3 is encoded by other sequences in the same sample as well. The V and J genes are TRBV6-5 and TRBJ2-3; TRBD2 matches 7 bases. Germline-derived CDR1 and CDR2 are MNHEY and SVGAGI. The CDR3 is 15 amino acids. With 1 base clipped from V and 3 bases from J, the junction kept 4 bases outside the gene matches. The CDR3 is CASSYFGGSTDTQYF. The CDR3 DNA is TGTGCCAGCAGTTACTTCGGGGGGTCTACAGATACGCAGTATTTT.

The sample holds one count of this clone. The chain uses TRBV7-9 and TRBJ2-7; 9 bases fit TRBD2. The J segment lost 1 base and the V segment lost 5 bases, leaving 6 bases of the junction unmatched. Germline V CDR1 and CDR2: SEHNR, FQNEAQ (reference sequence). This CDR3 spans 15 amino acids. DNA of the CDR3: TGTGCCAGCAGCCCGCTAGCGGGGCCTTCCTACGAGCAGTACTTC. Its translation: CASSPLAGPSYEQYF. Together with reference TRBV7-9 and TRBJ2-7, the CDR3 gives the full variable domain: DTGVSQNPRHKITKRGQNVTFRCDPISEHNRLYWYRQTLGQGPEFLTYFQNEAQLEKSRLLSDRFSAERPKGSFSTLEIQRTEQGDSAMYLCASSPLAGPSYEQYFGPGTRLTVT.

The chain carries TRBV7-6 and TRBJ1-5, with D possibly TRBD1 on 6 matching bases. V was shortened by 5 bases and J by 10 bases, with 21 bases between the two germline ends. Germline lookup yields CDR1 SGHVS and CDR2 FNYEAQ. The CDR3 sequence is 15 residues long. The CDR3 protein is CASSLGRGGLSPQHF. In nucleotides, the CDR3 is TGTGCCAGCAGCCTGGGGAGGGGGGGCCTCTCTCCCCAGCATTTT. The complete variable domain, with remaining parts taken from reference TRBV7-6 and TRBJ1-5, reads GAGVSQSPRYKVTKRGQDVALRCDPISGHVSLYWYRQALGQGPEFLTYFNYEAQQDKSGLPNDRFSAERPEGSISTLTIQRTEQRDSAMYRCASSLGRGGLSPQHFGDGTRLSIL.

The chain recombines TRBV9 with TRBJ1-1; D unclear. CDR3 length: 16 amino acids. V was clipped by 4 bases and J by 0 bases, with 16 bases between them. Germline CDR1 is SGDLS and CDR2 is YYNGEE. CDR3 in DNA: TGTGCCAGCAGCCCACGCTCTAACCTCCTGAACACTGAAGCTTTCTTT. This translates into CASSPRSNLLNTEAFF.

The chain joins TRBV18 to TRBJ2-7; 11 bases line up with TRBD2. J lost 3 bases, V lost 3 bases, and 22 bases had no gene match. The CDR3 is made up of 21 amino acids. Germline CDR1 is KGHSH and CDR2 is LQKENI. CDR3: CASSPRPGQRAGLAVFYEQYF. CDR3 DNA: TGTGCCAGCTCACCGCGTCCGGGACAGCGAGCGGGACTAGCGGTTTTCTACGAGCAGTACTTC.

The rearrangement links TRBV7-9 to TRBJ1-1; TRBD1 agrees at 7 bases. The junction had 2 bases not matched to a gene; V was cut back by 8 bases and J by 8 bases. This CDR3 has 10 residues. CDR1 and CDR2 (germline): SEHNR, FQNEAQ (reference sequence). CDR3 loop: CASRQGEAFF. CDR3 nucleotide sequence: TGTGCCAGCCGACAGGGAGAAGCTTTCTTT.

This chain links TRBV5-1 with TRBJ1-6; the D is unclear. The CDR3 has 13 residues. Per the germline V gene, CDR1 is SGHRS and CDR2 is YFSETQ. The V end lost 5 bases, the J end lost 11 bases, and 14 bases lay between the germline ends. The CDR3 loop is CASSPSSFPPLHF. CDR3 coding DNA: TGCGCCAGCAGTCCCTCGTCCTTCCCACCCCTCCACTTT.

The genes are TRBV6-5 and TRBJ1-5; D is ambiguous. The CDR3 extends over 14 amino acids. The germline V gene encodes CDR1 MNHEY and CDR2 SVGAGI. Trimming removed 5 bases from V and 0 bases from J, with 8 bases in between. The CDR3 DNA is TGTGCCAGCAGTCCCTTTTATAGCAATCAGCCCCAGCATTTT. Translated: CASSPFYSNQPQHF.

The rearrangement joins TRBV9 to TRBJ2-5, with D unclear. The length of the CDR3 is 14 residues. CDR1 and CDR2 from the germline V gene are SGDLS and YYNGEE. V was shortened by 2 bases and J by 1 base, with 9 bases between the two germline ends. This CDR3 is CASSVAPFQETQYF. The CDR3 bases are TGTGCCAGCAGCGTGGCCCCTTTCCAAGAGACCCAGTACTTC.

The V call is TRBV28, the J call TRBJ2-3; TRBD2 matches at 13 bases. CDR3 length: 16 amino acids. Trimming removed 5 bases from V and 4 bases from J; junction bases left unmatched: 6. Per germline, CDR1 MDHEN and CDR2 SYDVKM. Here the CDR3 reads CASSLGLAGEADTQYF. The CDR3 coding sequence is TGTGCCAGCAGTCTTGGACTAGCGGGAGAGGCAGATACGCAGTATTTT.

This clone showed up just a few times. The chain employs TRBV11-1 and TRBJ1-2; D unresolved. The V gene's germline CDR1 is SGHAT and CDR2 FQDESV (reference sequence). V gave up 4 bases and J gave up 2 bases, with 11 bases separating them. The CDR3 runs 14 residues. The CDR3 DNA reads TGTGCCAGCAGCTCGAGGGTAGGGAACTATGGCTACACCTTC. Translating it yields CASSSRVGNYGYTF.

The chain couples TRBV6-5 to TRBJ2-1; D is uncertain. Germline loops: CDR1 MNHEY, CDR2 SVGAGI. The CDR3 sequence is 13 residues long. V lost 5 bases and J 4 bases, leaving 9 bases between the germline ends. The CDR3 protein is CASSPFSYNEQFF. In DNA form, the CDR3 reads TGTGCCAGCAGTCCGTTCTCTTACAATGAGCAGTTCTTC.

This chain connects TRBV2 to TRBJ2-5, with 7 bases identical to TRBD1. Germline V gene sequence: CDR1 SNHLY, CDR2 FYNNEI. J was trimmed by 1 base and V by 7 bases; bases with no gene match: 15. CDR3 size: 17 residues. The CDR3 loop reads CASMMAGGVLGQETQYF. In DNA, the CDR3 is TGTGCCAGCATGATGGCAGGGGGAGTCTTAGGCCAAGAGACCCAGTACTTC.

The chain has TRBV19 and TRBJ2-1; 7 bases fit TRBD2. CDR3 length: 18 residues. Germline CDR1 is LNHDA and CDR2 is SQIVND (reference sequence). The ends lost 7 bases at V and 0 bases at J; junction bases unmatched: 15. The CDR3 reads CASKGGIIFMSSYNEQFF. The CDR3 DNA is TGTGCCAGTAAGGGAGGGATTATTTTTATGAGCTCCTACAATGAGCAGTTCTTC. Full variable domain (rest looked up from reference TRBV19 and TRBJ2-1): DGGITQSPKYLFRKEGQNVTLSCEQNLNHDAMYWYRQDPGQGLRLIYYSQIVNDFQKGDIAEGYSVSREKKESFPLTVTSAQKNPTAFYLCASKGGIIFMSSYNEQFFGPGTRLTVL.

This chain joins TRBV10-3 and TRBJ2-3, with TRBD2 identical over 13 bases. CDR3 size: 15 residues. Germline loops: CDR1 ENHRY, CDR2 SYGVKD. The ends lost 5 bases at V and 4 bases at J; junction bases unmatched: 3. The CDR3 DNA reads TGTGCCATCAGTAAAACTAGCGGGAGGGCAGATACGCAGTATTTT. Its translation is CAISKTSGRADTQYF.

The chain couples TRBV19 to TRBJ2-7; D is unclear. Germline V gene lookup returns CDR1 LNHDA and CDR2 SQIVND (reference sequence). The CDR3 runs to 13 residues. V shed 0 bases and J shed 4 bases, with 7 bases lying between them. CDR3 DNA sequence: TGTGCCAGTAGTATAGATGGGCAGTACGAGCAGTACTTC. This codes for CASSIDGQYEQYF.

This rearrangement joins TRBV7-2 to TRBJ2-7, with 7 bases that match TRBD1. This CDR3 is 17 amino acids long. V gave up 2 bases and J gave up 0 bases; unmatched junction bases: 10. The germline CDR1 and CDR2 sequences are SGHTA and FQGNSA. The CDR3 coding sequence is TGTGCCAGCAGCTTAAAGACAGGGCTATCCAACTCCTACGAGCAGTACTTC. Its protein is CASSLKTGLSNSYEQYF.

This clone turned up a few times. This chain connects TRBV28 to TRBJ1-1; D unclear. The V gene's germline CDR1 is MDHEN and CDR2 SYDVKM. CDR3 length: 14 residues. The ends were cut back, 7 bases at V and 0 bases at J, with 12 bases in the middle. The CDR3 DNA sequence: TGTGCCAGCACTCCCAGTTCTTTGAACACTGAAGCTTTCTTT. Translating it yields CASTPSSLNTEAFF.